This is a list of T cell receptor beta chains from one sample in a study of vaccination effects on CD4 cells after COVID-19. No cognate antigen is known for these TCRs. Sequencing was performed with immunoSEQ multiplex PCR; in TCRdb, only in-frame clones are kept and a portion is missing. The table shows roughly 70,000 clones, with under 80% occurring only once. The specimen was CD4+ T cells from PBMCs cultured with HCoV-OC43 spike peptides, collected after COVID-19 vaccination. The origin of the receptors is a human donor who received a COVID-19 vaccine. Each CDR3 is given with its conserved first and last residue. D genes are given only for firm matches. Part of the rows lack a size; the others show once, few, many or a class for expanded clones.

>-|TRBD1|TRBJ1-4|TRBV20-1
CSASKGALNEKLFF
TGCAGTGCTAGTAAGGGGGCGTTGAATGAAAAACTGTTTTTT
>-|-|TRBJ2-1|TRBV7-2
CASSLDANTMEFF
TGTGCCAGCAGCTTAGATGCGAATACGATGGAGTTCTTC
>-|-|TRBJ2-1|TRBV18
CASSPRTDGKNEQFF
TGTGCCAGCTCACCGAGGACAGACGGCAAAAATGAGCAGTTCTTC
>-|-|TRBJ2-3|TRBV7-3
CASSPTGAGSTDTQYF
TGTGCCAGCAGCCCGACAGGAGCGGGGAGCACAGATACGCAGTATTTT
>few|-|TRBJ1-5|TRBV5-1
CASSLEGIQPQHF
TGCGCCAGCAGCTTGGAGGGGATTCAGCCCCAGCATTTT
>-|-|TRBJ2-6|TRBV19
CASSPRGYVSGANVLTF
TGTGCCAGTAGTCCGAGGGGGTATGTTTCTGGGGCCAACGTCCTGACTTTC
>-|TRBD1|TRBJ1-2|TRBV18
CASSPRTGGVGYTF
TGTGCCAGCTCACCCCGGACAGGGGGCGTTGGCTACACCTTC
>-|-|TRBJ1-3|TRBV19
CASERFSGNTIYF
TGTGCCAGCGAAAGATTCTCTGGAAACACCATATATTTT
>-|TRBD2|TRBJ2-3|TRBV5-1
CASSFKAGAPTDTQYF
TGCGCCAGCAGCTTTAAAGCGGGGGCCCCCACAGATACGCAGTATTTT
>few|TRBD1|TRBJ1-6|TRBV28
CAGTRRDRNSPLHF
TGTGCCGGCACCCGCCGGGACAGGAATTCACCCCTCCACTTT
>few|-|TRBJ1-1|TRBV10-1
CASNPGHSTGMNTEAFF
TGCGCCAGCAACCCGGGACATTCGACTGGGATGAACACTGAAGCTTTCTTT
>-|TRBD1|TRBJ2-6|TRBV2
CASSADRGTNVLTF
TGTGCCAGCAGTGCTGACAGGGGAACCAACGTCCTGACTTTC
>-|-|TRBJ2-3|TRBV20-1
CSVGPDTQYF
TGCAGTGTGGGTCCAGATACGCAGTATTTT
>few|TRBD1|TRBJ1-1|TRBV7-9
CASSSPGQGNTEAFF
TGTGCCAGCAGCTCACCGGGACAGGGGAACACTGAAGCTTTCTTT
>-|TRBD1|TRBJ2-5|TRBV5-1
CASSLGTGGQETQYF
TGCGCCAGCAGCTTGGGGACAGGGGGGCAAGAGACCCAGTACTTC
>-|-|TRBJ1-5|TRBV19
CASNLHLNQPQHF
TGTGCCAGTAACCTGCACCTAAATCAGCCCCAGCATTTT
>once|-|TRBJ1-6|TRBV5-1
CASSPEGLDPWGRGSPLHF
TGCGCCAGCAGCCCGGAAGGGTTGGATCCGTGGGGTAGGGGTTCACCCCTCCACTTT
>few|TRBD2|TRBJ2-2|TRBV9
CASSVVSLAGYTGELFF
TGTGCCAGCAGCGTAGTGTCACTAGCGGGGTACACCGGGGAGCTGTTTTTT
>-|-|TRBJ1-2|TRBV27
CASSLAGEGYGYTF
TGTGCCAGCAGTTTGGCAGGGGAGGGCTATGGCTACACCTTC
>few|-|TRBJ1-2|TRBV5-4
CASSFILGTDGYTF
TGTGCCAGCAGCTTCATCCTGGGAACAGATGGCTACACCTTC
>-|TRBD2|TRBJ2-5|TRBV7-2
CASSPRTSGEETQYF
TGTGCCAGCAGCCCACGGACTAGCGGTGAAGAGACCCAGTACTTC
>-|-|TRBJ2-1|TRBV10-3
CAMSGRGLGEQFF
TGTGCCATGTCTGGGAGGGGGCTAGGTGAGCAGTTCTTC
>-|-|TRBJ2-5|TRBV7-9
CASSLGGTQETQYF
TGTGCCAGCAGCTTAGGAGGGACTCAAGAGACCCAGTACTTC
>-|TRBD1|TRBJ1-4|TRBV18
CASSPNYGQGHEKLFF
TGTGCCAGCTCACCAAATTACGGACAGGGCCATGAAAAACTGTTTTTT
>-|-|TRBJ1-2|TRBV18
CASSPGWGSSYGYTF
TGTGCCAGCTCACCAGGCTGGGGTTCTAGCTATGGCTACACCTTC
>-|TRBD2|TRBJ2-3|TRBV4-3
CASSQEILGAGVADTQYF
TGCGCCAGCAGCCAAGAAATCTTAGGAGCGGGGGTAGCAGATACGCAGTATTTT
>-|TRBD2|TRBJ2-5|TRBV19
CASSIPGLASETQYF
TGTGCCAGTAGTATACCGGGACTAGCTTCTGAGACCCAGTACTTC
>few|-|TRBJ1-5|TRBV18
CASSSDKTGFNQPQHF
TGTGCCAGCTCAAGCGATAAGACAGGTTTCAATCAGCCCCAGCATTTT
>-|-|TRBJ2-2|TRBV30
CAWRFPGELFF
TGTGCCTGGAGGTTCCCAGGGGAGCTGTTTTTT
>few|TRBD1|TRBJ1-1|TRBV7-8
CASRGTGDGTEAFF
TGTGCCAGCAGGGGGACAGGGGATGGCACTGAAGCTTTCTTT
>-|TRBD2|TRBJ2-1|TRBV7-2
CASSVYSGGEKQFF
TGTGCCAGCAGCGTTTATAGCGGGGGGGAAAAGCAGTTCTTC
>-|-|TRBJ2-5|TRBV19
CASSEARWQETQYF
TGTGCCAGTAGTGAGGCCAGGTGGCAAGAGACCCAGTACTTC
>-|-|TRBJ2-5|TRBV7-2
CASSFRHFETQYF
TGTGCCAGCAGCTTCCGTCACTTCGAGACCCAGTACTTC
>-|-|TRBJ2-2|TRBV13
CASSPFPDSGELFF
TGTGCCAGCAGCCCCTTCCCGGACAGCGGGGAGCTGTTTTTT
>-|-|TRBJ1-2|TRBV3-1/TRBV3-2
CASSQLGANYGYTF
TGTGCCAGCAGCCAACTTGGAGCTAACTATGGCTACACCTTC
>-|-|TRBJ2-1|TRBV7-2
CASSTNQEQFF
TGTGCCAGCAGCACAAACCAGGAGCAGTTCTTC
>-|TRBD1|TRBJ1-6|TRBV4-2
CASSQTQGKLSPLHF
TGTGCCAGCAGCCAAACACAGGGGAAGCTTTCACCCCTCCACTTT
>few|TRBD1|TRBJ1-6|TRBV7-9
CASSQGQGQNSPLHF
TGTGCCAGCAGCCAAGGACAGGGTCAGAATTCACCCCTCCACTTT
>-|-|TRBJ1-5|TRBV24-1
CATSGTVNQPQHF
TGTGCCACCTCCGGGACGGTCAATCAGCCCCAGCATTTT
>once|-|TRBJ1-1|TRBV24-1
CATSSGPATEAFF
TGTGCCACCAGTTCGGGACCAGCTACTGAAGCTTTCTTT
>-|TRBD2|TRBJ2-1|TRBV7-3
CASTQTSGGGYNEQFF
TGTGCCAGCACCCAGACTAGCGGGGGGGGTTACAATGAGCAGTTCTTC
>-|-|TRBJ2-3|TRBV9
CASSVAPPGTDTQYF
TGTGCCAGCAGCGTAGCTCCCCCGGGCACAGATACGCAGTATTTT
>few|-|TRBJ1-6|TRBV19
CASRSGSPLHF
TGTGCCAGTAGATCCGGTTCACCCCTCCACTTT
>-|-|TRBJ2-2|TRBV5-5
CASSLGDPNTGELFF
TGTGCCAGCAGCTTGGGTGACCCGAACACCGGGGAGCTGTTTTTT
>-|-|TRBJ1-5|TRBV12-5
CASGFKGDIPSNQPQHF
TGTGCTAGTGGTTTCAAAGGAGACATTCCTAGCAATCAGCCCCAGCATTTT
>few|-|TRBJ1-3|TRBV5-4
CASGQGGNTIYF
TGTGCCAGCGGGCAGGGAGGAAACACCATATATTTT
>-|-|TRBJ1-5|TRBV18
CASSPKGVGSNQPQHF
TGTGCCAGCTCACCAAAGGGAGTTGGGAGCAATCAGCCCCAGCATTTT
>once|-|TRBJ1-1|TRBV2
CASSGAQLNTEAFF
TGTGCCAGCAGTGGCGCACAATTGAACACTGAAGCTTTCTTT
>-|-|TRBJ1-6|TRBV12-3/TRBV12-4
CASSPDFNSPLHF
TGTGCCAGCAGTCCCGACTTTAATTCACCCCTCCACTTT
>-|-|TRBJ1-3|TRBV6-1
CASSEEGSHTIYF
TGTGCCAGCAGTGAGGAGGGATCACACACCATATATTTT
>-|-|TRBJ2-2|TRBV7-2
CASSPGRTNTGELFF
TGTGCCAGCAGCCCTGGACGTACGAACACCGGGGAGCTGTTTTTT